One and the same sample provided the 22 T cell receptor beta chains below, sequenced in a study of cytomegalovirus exposure and HLA in healthy donors. With 60 Vbeta and 13 Jbeta primers, the PCR was carried out. The assay was immunoSEQ multiplex PCR, and TCRdb's table has in-frame clones only and misses some. The sample contains about 110,000 clones, approximately 86% of which appear only once. The material sequenced was PBMCs. Every receptor here comes from a man aged 18 to 30 in good health and CMV-seronegative.

This chain uses TRBV10-3 with TRBJ1-2, with D tentatively TRBD1 (6 bases). Looked up from germline, CDR1 is ENHRY and CDR2 is SYGVKD. The CDR3 runs 13 residues. V was pared by 4 bases and J by 7 bases, with 13 bases between. The DNA of the CDR3 is TGTGCCATCAGTGGGGAGGGGGTCGCTGGCTACACCTTC. Amino acid sequence: CAISGEGVAGYTF.

The V gene is TRBV7-3, the J gene TRBJ2-3, with D perhaps matching TRBD2 (6 bases). This CDR3 has 12 residues. CDR1 and CDR2 (germline): SGHTA, FQGTGA. Trimming took 5 bases from V and 8 from J, leaving 11 bases between them. The CDR3 here is CASSPAGGTQYF. The CDR3 DNA sequence: TGTGCCAGCAGCCCCGCCGGGGGTACGCAGTATTTT.

V is TRBV4-3 and J is TRBJ2-7, with D perhaps TRBD2 (6 bases). The V and J ends lost 3 bases and 5 bases respectively, with 11 bases between them. Germline V gives CDR1 LGHNA, CDR2 YSLEER. The CDR3 covers 13 residues. The CDR3 sequence: CASSQRLVDEQYF. The DNA for the CDR3 is TGCGCCAGCAGCCAGCGACTAGTTGACGAGCAGTACTTC.

The chain links TRBV27 to TRBJ2-2; no clear D gene. The germline gives CDR1 MNHEY, CDR2 SMNVEV (reference sequence). With 1 base removed from V and 0 bases from J, the gap between germline ends came to 6 bases. This CDR3 has 15 amino acids. This CDR3 reads CASSLWAANTGELFF. Here the CDR3 DNA reads TGTGCCAGCAGTTTATGGGCTGCGAACACCGGGGAGCTGTTTTTT.

The CDR3 reads CASSLGFGMSYNEQFF. The DNA for the CDR3 is TGTGCCAGCAGCTTAGGCTTCGGGATGTCCTACAATGAGCAGTTCTTC. The V and J genes are TRBV13 and TRBJ2-1; D might be TRBD2 (5 bases). The CDR3 has 16 residues. Germline V gene lookup returns CDR1 PRHDT and CDR2 FYEKMQ (reference sequence). V gave up 0 bases and J gave up 1 base, with 10 bases separating them.

The chain links TRBV27 to TRBJ1-5, with 8 nucleotides matching TRBD1. The CDR3 runs 15 residues. The ends lost 6 bases at V and 7 bases at J; junction bases unmatched: 11. CDR1 is MNHEY, CDR2 SMNVEV, per germline (reference sequence). The CDR3: CASSRTGWSNQPQHF. The CDR3, as DNA: TGTGCCAGCAGCCGGACAGGGTGGTCCAACCAGCCCCAGCATTTT.

This clone was seen a single time. The chain couples TRBV7-2 to TRBJ1-5; D not certain. Germline V lookup: CDR1 SGHTA, CDR2 FQGNSA. This CDR3 contains 17 residues. The germline V and J ends were trimmed by 1 base and 0 bases, with 13 bases remaining between them. The CDR3 sequence: CASSLGGEPYSNQPQHF. Here the CDR3 DNA reads TGTGCCAGCAGCTTAGGTGGGGAGCCCTATAGCAATCAGCCCCAGCATTTT.

J is TRBJ2-7 and V is TRBV7-9; TRBD2 matches 12 bases. The CDR3 is 14 amino acids. Germline V gene data show CDR1 as SEHNR and CDR2 as FQNEAQ (reference sequence). The trim removed 3 bases at V and 3 bases at J, leaving 0 bases unmatched. DNA for the CDR3: TGTGCCAGCAGCTTGACTAGCGGGAGCTACGAGCAGTACTTC. Residues: CASSLTSGSYEQYF.

The chain employs TRBV7-2 and TRBJ2-5; 7 bases map to TRBD1. The CDR3 contains 14 residues. Unmatched junction bases numbered 2, after V lost 3 bases and J lost 1 base. Germline V gene lookup returns CDR1 SGHTA and CDR2 FQGNSA. CDR3: CASSLGQIQETQYF. CDR3 in DNA: TGTGCCAGCAGCTTGGGACAGATCCAAGAGACCCAGTACTTC.

DNA for the CDR3: TGTGCCAGCTCCGGACAGGCCCGCAATGAGCAGTTCTTC. Its translation is CASSGQARNEQFF. The chain has TRBV7-2 and TRBJ2-1; TRBD1 aligns across 7 bases. CDR1 is SGHTA and CDR2 is FQGNSA in the germline V gene. V lost 8 bases to trimming and J lost 6 bases; unmatched junction nucleotides: 7. CDR3 length: 13 residues.

The V call is TRBV6-5, the J call TRBJ2-3, with 9 bases that match TRBD2. V gave up 2 bases and J gave up 1 base; unmatched junction bases: 1. CDR3 size: 15 residues. Germline V gene sequence: CDR1 MNHEY, CDR2 SVGAGI. The CDR3: CASSYGGGGTDTQYF. Here the CDR3 DNA reads TGTGCCAGCAGTTACGGCGGGGGGGGCACAGATACGCAGTATTTT.

The CDR3 nucleotides are TGCGCCAGCAGCCAAGATCCCGCACAGGGAGCCAAAAACATTCAGTACTTC. This gives the protein CASSQDPAQGAKNIQYF. The chain recombines TRBV4-3 with TRBJ2-4; D might be TRBD1 (6 bases). The germline V gene has CDR1 LGHNA and CDR2 YSLEER. This CDR3 region has 17 residues. V was trimmed by 0 bases and J by 0 bases, leaving 12 bases between them.

V gene TRBV29-1 combines with J gene TRBJ2-3; D gene uncertain. The CDR3 runs to 12 residues. The V gene lost 3 bases and the J gene lost 5 bases, with 9 bases spanning the gap. Germline lookup yields CDR1 SQVTM and CDR2 ANQGSEA. CDR3 region: CSVDPLRDTQYF. The DNA for the CDR3 is TGCAGCGTTGATCCCCTCCGAGATACGCAGTATTTT.

V usage is TRBV7-2 and J usage is TRBJ1-1; TRBD1 agrees at 8 bases. Unmatched junction bases numbered 6, after V lost 4 bases and J lost 5 bases. This CDR3 is 14 amino acids long. Germline CDR1 SGHTA, CDR2 FQGNSA. The CDR3 coding sequence is TGTGCCAGCAGCTCCGGACAGGGAAGGACTGAAGCTTTCTTT. Amino acid sequence: CASSSGQGRTEAFF.

As concerns this clone: The germline gene is not matched at one end of the junction; a read error may be the cause. The V and J genes are TRBV7-9 and TRBJ2-2; 7 nucleotides align to TRBD1. Germline CDR1 and CDR2: SEHNR and FQNEAQ (reference sequence). The CDR3 covers 15 residues. CDR3: CSSSPGTENTGELFF. The CDR3 DNA follows: TGTTCCAGCAGCCCCGGGACAGAGAACACCGGGGAGCTGTTTTTT.

The chain couples TRBV11-3 to TRBJ2-7; D perhaps matches TRBD1 (6 bases). The CDR3 is 14 residues long. CDR1 and CDR2 (germline): SGHNT, YENEEA. V lost 1 base and J 5 bases, leaving 12 bases between the germline ends. The CDR3 region is CASSLGTRGNEQYF. The CDR3 region has the DNA TGTGCCAGCAGCTTAGGCACCAGGGGTAACGAGCAGTACTTC. Full variable domain (missing parts from reference TRBV11-3 and TRBJ2-7): EAGVVQSPRYKIIEKKQPVAFWCNPISGHNTLYWYLQNLGQGPELLIRYENEEAVDDSQLPKDRFSAERLKGVDSTLKIQPAELGDSAVYLCASSLGTRGNEQYFGPGTRLTVT.

The chain employs TRBV5-4 and TRBJ2-5; 10 bases align to TRBD2. The tail of the sequence fits TRBJ2-7 better, so the J call may be wrong. The CDR3 loop spans 14 amino acids. Germline CDR1 reads SGHNT; CDR2 reads YYREEE (reference sequence). The CDR3 sequence: CASSWGLATYEQYF. CDR3 DNA sequence: TGTGCCAGCAGCTGGGGACTAGCGACCTACGAGCAGTACTTC.

The gene calls are TRBV27 and TRBJ2-1, with no clear D. Germline lookup yields CDR1 MNHEY and CDR2 SMNVEV (reference sequence). The CDR3 is made up of 15 amino acids. V lost 6 bases and J lost 0, with 12 bases in between. CDR3 amino acids: CASRPIADSYNEQFF. The CDR3 DNA is TGTGCCAGCAGGCCTATAGCAGACTCCTACAATGAGCAGTTCTTC.

The chain employs TRBV10-1 and TRBJ2-4, with TRBD2 identical over 9 bases. V trimming: 9 bases; J trimming: 5 bases; junction bases outside the gene matches: 11. CDR3 length equals 15 residues. The germline V gene has CDR1 WNHNN and CDR2 SYGVQD (reference sequence). CDR3 sequence reads: CARETSGPTQNIQYF. CDR3 bases: TGCGCCAGAGAAACTAGCGGGCCCACCCAAAACATTCAGTACTTC.

V is TRBV25-1 and J is TRBJ2-7; 10 nucleotides match TRBD1. CDR3 length: 14 amino acids. Germline assignment: CDR1 MGHDK and CDR2 SYGVNS. With 6 bases clipped from V and 1 base from J, the junction kept 3 bases outside the gene matches. The CDR3 spells CASRGTGESYEQYF. In DNA form, the CDR3 reads TGTGCCAGCAGAGGGACAGGGGAGTCCTACGAGCAGTACTTC.

V usage is TRBV11-2 and J usage is TRBJ2-2; no definite D call. This CDR3 has 12 residues. Germline CDR1 is SGHAT and CDR2 is FQNNGV. V was trimmed by 2 bases and J by 5 bases, leaving 3 bases between them. CDR3 region: CASSLTTGELFF. CDR3 nucleotide sequence: TGTGCCAGCAGCTTAACAACCGGGGAGCTGTTTTTT.

V and J are TRBV10-3 and TRBJ2-3; maybe TRBD1 (6 bases). CDR1 is ENHRY, CDR2 SYGVKD, per germline. V shed 0 bases and J shed 2 bases, with 15 bases lying between them. CDR3 length: 17 residues. For the CDR3, the DNA is TGTGCCATCAGTGAGTCTAGGGGGACCGGAACCACAGATACGCAGTATTTT. This gives the protein CAISESRGTGTTDTQYF.